This TCR beta chain was found in a study of CXCR3-negative and CXCR3-positive naive CD8 T cells. Study results and limitations: Memory CD8+ cells showed much lower diversity, while both naive subsets displayed comparably high diversity.

Sorts performed in triplicate captured roughly 320,000 cells each from every CD8+ T cell subset. Germline V gene sequence: CDR1 SQVTM, CDR2 ANQGSEA. This CDR3 region has 14 residues. About this clonotype itself: The antigen remains undetermined.

Carrying UMI labels, the TRB cDNA libraries were prepared through 5' RACE. TCRdb re-called the 5' RACE reads; every CDR3 protein appears as one record, without DNA. Its table records just over 60,000 distinct CDR3 sequences. The chain carries TRBV29-1 and TRBJ1-1. Source material: naive CXCR3- CD8+ T cells from blood. As for subset: CD45RO-CCR7+CD27+CD95- naive CD8+ T cells lacking CXCR3 (TNR3-). The receptor comes from a human donor in good health. Some clones in this sample may be carry-over from other donors' samples. CDR3 sequence reads: CSVEERRAGTEAFF.